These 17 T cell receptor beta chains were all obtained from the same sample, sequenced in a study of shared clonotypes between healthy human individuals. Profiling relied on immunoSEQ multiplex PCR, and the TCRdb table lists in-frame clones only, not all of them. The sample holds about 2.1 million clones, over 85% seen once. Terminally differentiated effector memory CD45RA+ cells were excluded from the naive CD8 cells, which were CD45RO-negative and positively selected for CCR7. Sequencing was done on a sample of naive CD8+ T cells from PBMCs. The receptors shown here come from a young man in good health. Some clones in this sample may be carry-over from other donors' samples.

Here the CDR3 DNA reads TGTGCCAGTAGTCTTAGCGGGAGGAACTACAATGAGCAGTTCTTC. Protein: CASSLSGRNYNEQFF. The chain combines TRBV19 with TRBJ2-1; TRBD2 matches 10 bases. Germline V gene lookup returns CDR1 LNHDA and CDR2 SQIVND (reference sequence). The ends lost 5 bases at V and 3 bases at J; junction bases unmatched: 4. There are 15 residues in the CDR3. The full variable domain, in which reference TRBV19 and TRBJ2-1 provide the parts outside the CDR3, is DGGITQSPKYLFRKEGQNVTLSCEQNLNHDAMYWYRQDPGQGLRLIYYSQIVNDFQKGDIAEGYSVSREKKESFPLTVTSAQKNPTAFYLCASSLSGRNYNEQFFGPGTRLTVL.

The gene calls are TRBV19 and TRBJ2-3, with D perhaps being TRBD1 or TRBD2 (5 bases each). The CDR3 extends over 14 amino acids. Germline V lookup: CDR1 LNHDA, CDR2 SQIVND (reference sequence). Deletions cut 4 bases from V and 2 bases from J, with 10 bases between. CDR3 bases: TGTGCCAGTAGTAAGGGACCGTCCACAGATACGCAGTATTTT. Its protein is CASSKGPSTDTQYF. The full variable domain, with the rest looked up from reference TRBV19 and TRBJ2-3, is DGGITQSPKYLFRKEGQNVTLSCEQNLNHDAMYWYRQDPGQGLRLIYYSQIVNDFQKGDIAEGYSVSREKKESFPLTVTSAQKNPTAFYLCASSKGPSTDTQYFGPGTRLTVL.

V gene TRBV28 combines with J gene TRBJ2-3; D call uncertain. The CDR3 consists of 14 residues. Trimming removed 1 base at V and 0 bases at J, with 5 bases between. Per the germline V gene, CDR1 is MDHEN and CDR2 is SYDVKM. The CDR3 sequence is CASSLYASTDTQYF. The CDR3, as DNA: TGTGCCAGCAGTTTATACGCTAGCACAGATACGCAGTATTTT.

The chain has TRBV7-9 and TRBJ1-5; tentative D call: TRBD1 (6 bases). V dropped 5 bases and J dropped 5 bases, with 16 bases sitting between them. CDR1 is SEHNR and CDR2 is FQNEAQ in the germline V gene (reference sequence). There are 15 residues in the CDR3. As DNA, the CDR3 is TGTGCCAGCAGCCTGCGGGAGGGGGTGGATCAGCCCCAGCATTTT. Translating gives CASSLREGVDQPQHF.

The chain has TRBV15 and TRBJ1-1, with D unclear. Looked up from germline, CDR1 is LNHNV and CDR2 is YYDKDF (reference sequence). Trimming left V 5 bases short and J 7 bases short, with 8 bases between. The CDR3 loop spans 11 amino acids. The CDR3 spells CATSSLGEAFF. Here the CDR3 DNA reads TGTGCCACCAGCTCTCTCGGTGAAGCTTTCTTT. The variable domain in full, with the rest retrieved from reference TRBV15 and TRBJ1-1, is DAMVIQNPRYQVTQFGKPVTLSCSQTLNHNVMYWYQQKSSQAPKLLFHYYDKDFNNEADTPDNFQSRRPNTSFCFLDIRSPGLGDTAMYLCATSSLGEAFFGQGTRLTVV.

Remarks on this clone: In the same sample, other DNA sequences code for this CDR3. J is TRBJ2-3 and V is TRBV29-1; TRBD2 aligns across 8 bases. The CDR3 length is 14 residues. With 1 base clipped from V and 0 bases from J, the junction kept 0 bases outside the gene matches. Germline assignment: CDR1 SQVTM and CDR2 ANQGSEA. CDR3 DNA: TGCAGCGTTGAAGGACTAGCGAGCACAGATACGCAGTATTTT. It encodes CSVEGLASTDTQYF.

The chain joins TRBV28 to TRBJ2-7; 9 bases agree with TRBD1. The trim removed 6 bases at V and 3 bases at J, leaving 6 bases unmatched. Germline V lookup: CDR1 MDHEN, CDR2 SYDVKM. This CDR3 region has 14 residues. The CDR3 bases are TGTGCCAGCAGCCGCCGGGACAGGGTCTACGAGCAGTACTTC. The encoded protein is CASSRRDRVYEQYF.

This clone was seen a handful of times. CDR3 amino acids: CAIRAGTQNQPQHF. The CDR3 nucleotides read TGTGCCATCAGAGCCGGGACACAGAATCAGCCCCAGCATTTT. This sequence joins TRBV10-3 and TRBJ1-5, with a possible D match to TRBD1 (6 bases). The CDR3 has 14 residues. CDR1 ENHRY and CDR2 SYGVKD come from the germline V gene. The germline V and J ends were trimmed by 6 bases and 4 bases, with 13 bases remaining between them.

This CDR3 reads CASSPGTGEAYEQYF. Written as DNA, the CDR3 is TGCGCCAGCAGCCCAGGGACAGGGGAAGCCTACGAGCAGTACTTC. V is TRBV4-3 and J is TRBJ2-7; 10 bases map to TRBD1. Germline V CDR1 and CDR2: LGHNA, YSLEER. The CDR3 runs 15 residues. Trimming at V came to 4 bases and at J to 2 bases, leaving 5 bases not matched to a gene.

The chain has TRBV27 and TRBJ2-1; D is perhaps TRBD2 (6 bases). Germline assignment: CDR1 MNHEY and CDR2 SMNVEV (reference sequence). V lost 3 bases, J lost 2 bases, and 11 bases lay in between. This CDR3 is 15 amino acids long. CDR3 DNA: TGTGCCAGCAGTTTCATGGCGGGACCCTACAATGAGCAGTTCTTC. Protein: CASSFMAGPYNEQFF.

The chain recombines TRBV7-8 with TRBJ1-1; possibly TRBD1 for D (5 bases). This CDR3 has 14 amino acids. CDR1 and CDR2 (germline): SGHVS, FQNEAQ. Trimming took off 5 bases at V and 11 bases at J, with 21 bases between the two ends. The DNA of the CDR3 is TGTGCCAGCAGCCCCCCGGGACGGCTGGCGGGGGCTTTCTTT. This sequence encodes CASSPPGRLAGAFF.

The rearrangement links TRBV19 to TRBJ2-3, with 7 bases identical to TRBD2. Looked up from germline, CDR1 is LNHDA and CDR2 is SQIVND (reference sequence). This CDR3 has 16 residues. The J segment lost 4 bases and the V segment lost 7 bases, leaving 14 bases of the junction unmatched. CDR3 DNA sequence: TGTGCCAGTACCCCGTCGGCGGGAGATATCGCAGATACGCAGTATTTT. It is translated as CASTPSAGDIADTQYF.

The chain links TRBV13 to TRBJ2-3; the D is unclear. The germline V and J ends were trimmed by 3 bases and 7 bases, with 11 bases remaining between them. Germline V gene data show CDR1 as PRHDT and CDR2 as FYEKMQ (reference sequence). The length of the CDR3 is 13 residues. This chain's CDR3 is CASSLGSPYTQYF. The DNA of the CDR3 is TGTGCCAGCAGCTTGGGGTCCCCCTATACGCAGTATTTT.

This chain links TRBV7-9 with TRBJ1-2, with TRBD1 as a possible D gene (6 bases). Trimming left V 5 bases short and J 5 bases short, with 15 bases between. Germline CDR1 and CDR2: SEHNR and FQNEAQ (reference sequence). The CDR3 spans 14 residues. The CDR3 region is CASSERTRGYGYTF. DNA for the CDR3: TGTGCCAGCAGCGAGAGGACCAGGGGTTATGGCTACACCTTC.

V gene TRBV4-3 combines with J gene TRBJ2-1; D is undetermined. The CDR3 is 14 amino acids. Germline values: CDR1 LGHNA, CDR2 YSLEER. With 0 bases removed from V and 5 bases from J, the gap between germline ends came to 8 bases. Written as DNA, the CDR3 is TGCGCCAGCAGCCAAGATATTCCCCACAATGAGCAGTTCTTC. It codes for CASSQDIPHNEQFF.

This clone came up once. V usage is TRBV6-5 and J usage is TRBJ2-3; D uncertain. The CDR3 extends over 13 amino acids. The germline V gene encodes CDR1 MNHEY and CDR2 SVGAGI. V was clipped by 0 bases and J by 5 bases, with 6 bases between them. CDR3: CASSYSNRDTQYF. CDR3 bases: TGTGCCAGCAGTTACTCGAATCGAGATACGCAGTATTTT.

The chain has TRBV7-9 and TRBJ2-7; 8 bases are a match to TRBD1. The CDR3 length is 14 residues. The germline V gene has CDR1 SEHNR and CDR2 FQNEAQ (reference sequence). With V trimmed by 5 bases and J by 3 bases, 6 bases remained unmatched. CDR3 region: CASSTRTGSYEQYF. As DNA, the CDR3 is TGTGCCAGCAGCACACGGACAGGGAGCTACGAGCAGTACTTC.